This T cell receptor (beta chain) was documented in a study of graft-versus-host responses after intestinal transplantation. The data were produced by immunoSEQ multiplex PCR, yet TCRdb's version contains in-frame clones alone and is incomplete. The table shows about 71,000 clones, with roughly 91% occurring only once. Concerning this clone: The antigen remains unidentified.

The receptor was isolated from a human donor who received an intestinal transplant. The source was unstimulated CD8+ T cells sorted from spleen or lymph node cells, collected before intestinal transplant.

The CDR3 region is CASSHPPPGNTEAFF. In nucleotides, the CDR3 is TGCGCCAGCAGCCATCCCCCGCCGGGGAACACTGAAGCTTTCTTT. The rearrangement links TRBV4-1 to TRBJ1-1; D ambiguous. The CDR3 runs to 15 residues. V was pared by 3 bases and J by 1 base, with 12 bases between. The germline gives CDR1 MGHRA, CDR2 YSYEKL.